This T cell receptor beta chain was identified in a study of molecular identifiers for immune sequencing clone quantification. About the research overall: In replicates, the authors split RNA from around 20,000 or 100,000 naive CD8 cells five ways and sequenced four.

This clonotype was seen a handful of times. Its target is not known. Naive CD8 T cells were sorted, and the gate applied was CD8+CD4-CCR7+CD45RA+. The CDR3 is 13 amino acids. Unmatched junction bases numbered 6, after V lost 5 bases and J lost 8 bases. The germline V gene has CDR1 SEHNR and CDR2 FQNEAQ (reference sequence). Study conclusions and caveats: For effector cells, clones above 20 RNA copies held over 97% of molecules; for naive cells, under 1%.

TCRdb redid the calling of the PCR reads with MiXCR, one entry per CDR3 protein. The sample comprises about half a million distinct CDR3 sequences, about a fifth of which are singletons, and around 0.84% rests with the top ten. V and J are TRBV7-9 and TRBJ2-1, with 7 bases that match TRBD2. The clonotype comes from a human donor in good health. Some libraries in this study had Jurkat cell RNA spiked in. The sample comprised naive CD8+ T cells from blood, with Jurkat cell RNA spiked in. Subset denoted: FACS-sorted CD8+CD4-CCR7+CD45RA+ naive T cells. CDR3 sequence: CASSPSAGDEQFF. DNA for the CDR3: TGTGCCAGCAGCCCCTCGGCGGGGGATGAGCAGTTCTTC. The entire variable domain, with the rest obtained from reference TRBV7-9 and TRBJ2-1, is as follows: DTGVSQNPRHKITKRGQNVTFRCDPISEHNRLYWYRQTLGQGPEFLTYFQNEAQLEKSRLLSDRFSAERPKGSFSTLEIQRTEQGDSAMYLCASSPSAGDEQFFGPGTRLTVL.